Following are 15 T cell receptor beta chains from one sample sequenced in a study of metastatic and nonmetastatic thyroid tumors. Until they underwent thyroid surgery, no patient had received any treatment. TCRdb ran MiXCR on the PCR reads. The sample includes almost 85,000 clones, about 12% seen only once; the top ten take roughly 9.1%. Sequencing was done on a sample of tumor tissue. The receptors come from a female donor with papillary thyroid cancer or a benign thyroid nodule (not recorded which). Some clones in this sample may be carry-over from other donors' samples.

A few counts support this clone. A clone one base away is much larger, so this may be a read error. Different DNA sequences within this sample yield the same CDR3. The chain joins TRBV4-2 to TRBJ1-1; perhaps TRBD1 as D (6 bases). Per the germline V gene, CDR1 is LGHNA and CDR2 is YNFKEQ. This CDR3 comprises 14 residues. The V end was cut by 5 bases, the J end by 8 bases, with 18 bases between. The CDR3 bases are TGTGCCAGCAGCGTCTCAGGGGCGCAAGCCGAAGCTTTCTTT. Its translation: CASSVSGAQAEAFF.

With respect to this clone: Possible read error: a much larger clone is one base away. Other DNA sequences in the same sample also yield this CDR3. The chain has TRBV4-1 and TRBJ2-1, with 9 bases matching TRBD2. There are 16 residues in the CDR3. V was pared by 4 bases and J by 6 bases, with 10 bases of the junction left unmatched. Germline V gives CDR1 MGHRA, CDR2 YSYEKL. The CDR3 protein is CASSPLTSGIGNEQFF. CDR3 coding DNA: TGCGCCAGCAGCCCGCTGACTAGCGGTATTGGCAATGAGCAGTTCTTC.

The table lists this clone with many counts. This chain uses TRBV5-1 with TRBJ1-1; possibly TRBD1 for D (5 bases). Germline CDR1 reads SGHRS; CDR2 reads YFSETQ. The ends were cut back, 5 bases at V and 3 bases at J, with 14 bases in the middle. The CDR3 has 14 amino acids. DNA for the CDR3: TGCGCCAGCAGACTCGGGGGATACGACACTGAAGCTTTCTTT. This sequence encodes CASRLGGYDTEAFF.

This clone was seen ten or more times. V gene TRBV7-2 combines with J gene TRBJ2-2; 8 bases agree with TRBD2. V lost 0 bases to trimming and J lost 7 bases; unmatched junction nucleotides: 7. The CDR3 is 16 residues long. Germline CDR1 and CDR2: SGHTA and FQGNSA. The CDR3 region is CASSLAASGFNGELFF. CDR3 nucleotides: TGTGCCAGCAGCTTAGCGGCTAGCGGGTTTAACGGGGAGCTGTTTTTT.

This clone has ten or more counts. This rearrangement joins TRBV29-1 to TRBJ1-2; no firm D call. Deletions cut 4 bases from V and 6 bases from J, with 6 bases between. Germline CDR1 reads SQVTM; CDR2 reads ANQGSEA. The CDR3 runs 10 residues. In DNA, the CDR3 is TGCAGCGTTGTCATAAATGGCTACACCTTC. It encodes CSVVINGYTF.

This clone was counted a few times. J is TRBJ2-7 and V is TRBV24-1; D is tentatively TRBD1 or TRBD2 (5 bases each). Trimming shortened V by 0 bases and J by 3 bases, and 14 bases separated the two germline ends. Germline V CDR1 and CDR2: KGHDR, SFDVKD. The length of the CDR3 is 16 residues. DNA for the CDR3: TGTGCCACCAGTGATTTGGGGGGTACACCAAACTACGAGCAGTACTTC. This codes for CATSDLGGTPNYEQYF.

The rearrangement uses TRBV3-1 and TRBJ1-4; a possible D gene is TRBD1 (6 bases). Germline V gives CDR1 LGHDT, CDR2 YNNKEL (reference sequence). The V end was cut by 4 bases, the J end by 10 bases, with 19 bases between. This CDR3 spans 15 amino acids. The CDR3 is CASSPSGGGVGKLFF. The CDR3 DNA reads TGTGCCAGCAGCCCGTCTGGAGGGGGGGTAGGAAAACTGTTTTTT.

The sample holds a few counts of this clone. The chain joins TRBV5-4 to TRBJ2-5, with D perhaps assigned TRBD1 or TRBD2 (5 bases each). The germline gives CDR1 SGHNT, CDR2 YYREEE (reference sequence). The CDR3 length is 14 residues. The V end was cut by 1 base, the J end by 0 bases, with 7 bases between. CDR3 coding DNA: TGTGCCAGCAGCTTGCGGGGCTACCAAGAGACCCAGTACTTC. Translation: CASSLRGYQETQYF.

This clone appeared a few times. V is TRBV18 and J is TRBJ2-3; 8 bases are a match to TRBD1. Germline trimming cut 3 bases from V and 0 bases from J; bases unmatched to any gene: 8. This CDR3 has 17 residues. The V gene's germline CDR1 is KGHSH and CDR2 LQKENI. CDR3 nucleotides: TGTGCCAGCTCACCCCCCAGACAGGGGCCGAGCACAGATACGCAGTATTTT. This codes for CASSPPRQGPSTDTQYF. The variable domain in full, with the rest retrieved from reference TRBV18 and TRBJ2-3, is NAGVMQNPRHLVRRRGQEARLRCSPMKGHSHVYWYRQLPEEGLKFMVYLQKENIIDESGMPKERFSAEFPKEGPSILRIQQVVRGDSAAYFCASSPPRQGPSTDTQYFGPGTRLTVL.

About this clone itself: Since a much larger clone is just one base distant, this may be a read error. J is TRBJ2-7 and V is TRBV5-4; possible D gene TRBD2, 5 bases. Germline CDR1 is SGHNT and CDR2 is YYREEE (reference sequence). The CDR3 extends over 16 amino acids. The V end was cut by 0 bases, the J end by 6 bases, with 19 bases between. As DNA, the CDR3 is TGTGCCAGCAGCTTGGTAGGAGGAGCAATTATAGGCGAGCAGTACTTC. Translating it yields CASSLVGGAIIGEQYF.

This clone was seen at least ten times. Written as DNA, the CDR3 is TGTGCCAGCAGTCTCAGCACAGATACGCAGTATTTT. It translates to CASSLSTDTQYF. This rearrangement joins TRBV28 to TRBJ2-3; D not certain. This CDR3 has 12 amino acids. Germline-derived CDR1 and CDR2 are MDHEN and SYDVKM. Trimming removed 5 bases from V and 0 bases from J, with 3 bases in between.

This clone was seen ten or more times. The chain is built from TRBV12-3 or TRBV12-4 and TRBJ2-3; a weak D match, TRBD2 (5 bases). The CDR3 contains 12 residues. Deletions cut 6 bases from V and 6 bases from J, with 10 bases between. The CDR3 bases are TGTGCCAGCAGACCGGGATGGGATACGCAGTATTTT. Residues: CASRPGWDTQYF.

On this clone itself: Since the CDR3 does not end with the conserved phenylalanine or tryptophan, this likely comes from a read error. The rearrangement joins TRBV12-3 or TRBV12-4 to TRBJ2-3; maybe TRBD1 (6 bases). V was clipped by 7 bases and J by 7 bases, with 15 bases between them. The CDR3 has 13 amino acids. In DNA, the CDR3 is TGTGCCAGCATCTCTTGGGGGACATATACGCAGTATTCT. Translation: CASISWGTYTQYS.

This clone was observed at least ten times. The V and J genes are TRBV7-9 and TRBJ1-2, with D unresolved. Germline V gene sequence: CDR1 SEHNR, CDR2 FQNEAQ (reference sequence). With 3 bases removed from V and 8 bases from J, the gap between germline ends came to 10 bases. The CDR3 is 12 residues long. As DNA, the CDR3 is TGTGCCAGCAGCTTGGATTTTAGGGGCTACACCTTC. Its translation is CASSLDFRGYTF.

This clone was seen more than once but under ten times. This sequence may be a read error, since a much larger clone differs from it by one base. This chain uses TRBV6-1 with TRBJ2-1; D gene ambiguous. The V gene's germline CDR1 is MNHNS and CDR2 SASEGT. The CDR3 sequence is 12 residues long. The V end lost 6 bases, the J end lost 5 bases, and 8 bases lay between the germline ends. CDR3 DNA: TGTGCCAGCAGACGAACACACAATGAGCAGTTCTTC. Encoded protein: CASRRTHNEQFF.